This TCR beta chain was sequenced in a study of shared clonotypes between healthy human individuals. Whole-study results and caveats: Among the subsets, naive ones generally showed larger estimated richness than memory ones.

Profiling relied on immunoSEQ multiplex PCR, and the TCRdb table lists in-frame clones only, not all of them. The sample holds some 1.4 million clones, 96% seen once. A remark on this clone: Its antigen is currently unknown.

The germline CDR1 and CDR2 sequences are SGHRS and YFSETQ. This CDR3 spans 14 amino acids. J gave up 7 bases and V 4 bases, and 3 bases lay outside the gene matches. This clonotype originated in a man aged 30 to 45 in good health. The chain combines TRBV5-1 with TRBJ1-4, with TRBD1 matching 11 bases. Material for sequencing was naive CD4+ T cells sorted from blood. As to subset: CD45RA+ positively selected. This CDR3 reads CASSKDRGLEKLFF. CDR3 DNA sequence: TGCGCCAGCAGCAAGGACAGGGGGCTTGAAAAACTGTTTTTT.